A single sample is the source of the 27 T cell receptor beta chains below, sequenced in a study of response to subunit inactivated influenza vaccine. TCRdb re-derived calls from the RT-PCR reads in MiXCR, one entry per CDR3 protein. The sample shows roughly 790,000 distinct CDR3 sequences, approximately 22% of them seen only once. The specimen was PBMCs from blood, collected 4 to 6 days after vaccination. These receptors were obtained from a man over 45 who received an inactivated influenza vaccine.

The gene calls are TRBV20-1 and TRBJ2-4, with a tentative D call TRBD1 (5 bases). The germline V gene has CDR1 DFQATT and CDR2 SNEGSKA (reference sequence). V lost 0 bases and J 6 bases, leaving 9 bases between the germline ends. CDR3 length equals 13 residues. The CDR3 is CSARDRVGNIQYF. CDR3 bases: TGCAGTGCTAGAGACAGGGTGGGAAACATTCAGTACTTC.

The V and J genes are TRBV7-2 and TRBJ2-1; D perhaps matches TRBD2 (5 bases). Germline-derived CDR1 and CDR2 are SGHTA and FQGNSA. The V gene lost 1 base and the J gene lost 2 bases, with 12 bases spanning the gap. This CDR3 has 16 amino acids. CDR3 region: CASSLEAGIAYNEQFF. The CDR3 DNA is TGTGCCAGCAGCTTAGAGGCCGGGATTGCCTACAATGAGCAGTTCTTC.

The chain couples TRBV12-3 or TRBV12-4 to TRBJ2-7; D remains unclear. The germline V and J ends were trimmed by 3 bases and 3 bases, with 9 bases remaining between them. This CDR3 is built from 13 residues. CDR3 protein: CASSFGLHYEQYF. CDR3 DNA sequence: TGTGCCAGCAGTTTCGGGTTACACTACGAGCAGTACTTC.

The CDR3 sequence is CAISESGANYGYTF. CDR3 DNA sequence: TGTGCCATCAGTGAGTCGGGAGCTAACTATGGCTACACCTTC. The J gene is TRBJ1-2, the V gene TRBV10-3, with D unresolved. Germline CDR1 reads ENHRY; CDR2 reads SYGVKD. V gave up 0 bases and J gave up 0 bases, with 5 bases separating them. This CDR3 comprises 14 residues.

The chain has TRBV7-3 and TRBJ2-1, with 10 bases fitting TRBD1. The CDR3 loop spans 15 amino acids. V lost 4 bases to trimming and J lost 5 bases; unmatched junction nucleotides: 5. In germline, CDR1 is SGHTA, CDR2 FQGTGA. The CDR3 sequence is CASSSTGGWDNEQFF. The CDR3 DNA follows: TGTGCCAGCAGCTCGACAGGGGGCTGGGACAATGAGCAGTTCTTC.

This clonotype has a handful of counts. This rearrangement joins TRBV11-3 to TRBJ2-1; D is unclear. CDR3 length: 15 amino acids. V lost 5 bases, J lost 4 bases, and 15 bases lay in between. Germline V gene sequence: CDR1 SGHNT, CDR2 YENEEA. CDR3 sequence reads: CASSESPSRYNEQFF. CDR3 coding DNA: TGTGCCAGCAGCGAGTCTCCCTCGAGGTACAATGAGCAGTTCTTC.

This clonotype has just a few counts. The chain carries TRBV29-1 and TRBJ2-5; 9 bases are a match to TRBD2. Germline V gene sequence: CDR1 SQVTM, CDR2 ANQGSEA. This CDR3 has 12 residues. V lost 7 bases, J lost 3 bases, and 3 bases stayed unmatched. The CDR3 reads CSAVAGEETQYF. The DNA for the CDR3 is TGCAGCGCTGTAGCGGGGGAAGAGACCCAGTACTTC.

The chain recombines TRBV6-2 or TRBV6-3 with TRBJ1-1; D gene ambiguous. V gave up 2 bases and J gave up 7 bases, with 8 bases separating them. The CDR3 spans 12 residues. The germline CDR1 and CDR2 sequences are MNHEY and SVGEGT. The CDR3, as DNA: TGTGCCAGCAGTTACCCGAAGTTTGAAGCTTTCTTT. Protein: CASSYPKFEAFF.

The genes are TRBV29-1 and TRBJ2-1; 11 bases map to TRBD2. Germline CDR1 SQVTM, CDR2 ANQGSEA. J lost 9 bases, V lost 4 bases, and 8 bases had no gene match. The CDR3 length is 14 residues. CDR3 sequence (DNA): TGCAGCGTTGTGGTAGCGGGGGGGTTTGGTGAGCAGTTCTTC. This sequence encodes CSVVVAGGFGEQFF.

DNA of the CDR3: TGTGCCAGCAGTGAACGTCGGTGGACAGATACGCAGTATTTT. This codes for CASSERRWTDTQYF. The V call is TRBV6-1, the J call TRBJ2-3, with unresolved D. Germline V CDR1 and CDR2: MNHNS, SASEGT. The CDR3 is 14 amino acids. V dropped 2 bases and J dropped 3 bases, with 9 bases sitting between them.

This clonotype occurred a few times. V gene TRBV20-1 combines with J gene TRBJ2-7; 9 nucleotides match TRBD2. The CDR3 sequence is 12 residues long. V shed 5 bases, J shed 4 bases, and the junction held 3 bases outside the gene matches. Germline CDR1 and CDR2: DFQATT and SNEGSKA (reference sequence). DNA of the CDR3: TGCAGTGCTCAGACTAGCGGTTACGAGCAGTACTTC. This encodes CSAQTSGYEQYF.

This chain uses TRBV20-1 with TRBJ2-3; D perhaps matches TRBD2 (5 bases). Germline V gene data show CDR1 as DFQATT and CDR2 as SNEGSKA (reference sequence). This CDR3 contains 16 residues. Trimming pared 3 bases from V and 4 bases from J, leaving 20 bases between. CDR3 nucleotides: TGCAGTGCTAGTTATGATGTGGGAGTAACTTCAGATACGCAGTATTTT. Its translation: CSASYDVGVTSDTQYF.

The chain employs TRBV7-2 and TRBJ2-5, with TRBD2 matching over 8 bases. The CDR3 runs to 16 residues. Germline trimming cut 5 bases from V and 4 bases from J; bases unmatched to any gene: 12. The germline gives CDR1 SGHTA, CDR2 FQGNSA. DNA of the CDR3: TGTGCCAGCAGCCCTATGACGGGAGGGCGAAGAGAGACCCAGTACTTC. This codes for CASSPMTGGRRETQYF.

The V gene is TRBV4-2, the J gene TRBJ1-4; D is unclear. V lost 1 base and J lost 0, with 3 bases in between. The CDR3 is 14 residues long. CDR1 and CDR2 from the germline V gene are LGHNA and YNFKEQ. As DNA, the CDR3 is TGTGCCAGCAGCCAAGGATCAACTAATGAAAAACTGTTTTTT. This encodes CASSQGSTNEKLFF.

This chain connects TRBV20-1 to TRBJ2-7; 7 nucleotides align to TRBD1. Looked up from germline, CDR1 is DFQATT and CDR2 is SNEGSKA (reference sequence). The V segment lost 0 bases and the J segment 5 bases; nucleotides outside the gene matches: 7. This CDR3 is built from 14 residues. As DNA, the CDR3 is TGCAGTGCTAGAGATCCCCGGGACAGCAACGAGCAGTACTTC. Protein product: CSARDPRDSNEQYF.

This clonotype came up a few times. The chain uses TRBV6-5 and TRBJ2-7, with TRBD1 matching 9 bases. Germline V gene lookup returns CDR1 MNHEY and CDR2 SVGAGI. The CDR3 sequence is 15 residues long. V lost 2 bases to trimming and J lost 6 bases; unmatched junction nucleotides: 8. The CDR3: CASSYRGQGTGEQYF. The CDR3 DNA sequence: TGTGCCAGCAGTTACCGTGGACAGGGGACTGGCGAGCAGTACTTC.

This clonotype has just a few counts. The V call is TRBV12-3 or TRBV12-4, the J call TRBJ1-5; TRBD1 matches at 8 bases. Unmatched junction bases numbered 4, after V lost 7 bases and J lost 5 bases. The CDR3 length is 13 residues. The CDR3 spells CASKDRADQPQHF. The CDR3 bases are TGTGCCAGCAAGGACAGGGCGGATCAGCCCCAGCATTTT.

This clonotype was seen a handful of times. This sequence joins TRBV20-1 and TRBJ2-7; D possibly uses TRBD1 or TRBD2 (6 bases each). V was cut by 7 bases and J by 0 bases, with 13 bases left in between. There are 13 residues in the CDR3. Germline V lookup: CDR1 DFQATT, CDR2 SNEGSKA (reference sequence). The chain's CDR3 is CSVGGWSSYEQYF. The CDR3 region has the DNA TGCAGTGTCGGGGGCTGGAGCTCCTACGAGCAGTACTTC.

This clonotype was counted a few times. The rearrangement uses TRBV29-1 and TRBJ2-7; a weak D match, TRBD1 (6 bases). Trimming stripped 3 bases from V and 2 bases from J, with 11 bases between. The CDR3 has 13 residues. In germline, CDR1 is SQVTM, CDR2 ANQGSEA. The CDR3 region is CSVDTGRTYEQYF. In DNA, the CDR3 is TGCAGCGTTGATACAGGGAGAACCTACGAGCAGTACTTC.

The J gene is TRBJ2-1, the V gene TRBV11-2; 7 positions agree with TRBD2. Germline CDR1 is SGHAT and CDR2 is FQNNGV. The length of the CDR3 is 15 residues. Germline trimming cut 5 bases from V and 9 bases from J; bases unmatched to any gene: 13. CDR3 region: CASSPSGGGMGEQFF. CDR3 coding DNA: TGTGCCAGCAGCCCATCGGGGGGAGGCATGGGTGAGCAGTTCTTC.

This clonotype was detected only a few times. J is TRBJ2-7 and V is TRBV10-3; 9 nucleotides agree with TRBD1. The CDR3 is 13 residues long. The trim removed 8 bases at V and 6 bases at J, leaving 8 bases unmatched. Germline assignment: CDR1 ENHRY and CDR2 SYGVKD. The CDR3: CAIQPGQGFEQYF. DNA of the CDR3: TGTGCCATCCAGCCCGGACAGGGGTTCGAGCAGTACTTC.

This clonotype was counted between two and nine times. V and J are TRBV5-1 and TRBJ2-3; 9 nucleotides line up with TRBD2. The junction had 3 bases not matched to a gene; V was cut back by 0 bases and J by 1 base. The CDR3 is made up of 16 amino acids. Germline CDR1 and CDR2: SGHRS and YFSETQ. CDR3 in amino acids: CASSLDVAGGTDTQYF. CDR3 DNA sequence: TGCGCCAGCAGCTTGGACGTAGCGGGGGGCACAGATACGCAGTATTTT.

The CDR3 coding sequence is TGCAGTGCTAGAGCTGGCGCGAGGTGGGATGAGCAGTTCTTC. This translates into CSARAGARWDEQFF. The rearrangement uses TRBV20-1 and TRBJ2-1, with D unresolved. Trimming shortened V by 1 base and J by 8 bases, and 15 bases separated the two germline ends. The CDR3 spans 14 residues. CDR1 and CDR2 from the germline V gene are DFQATT and SNEGSKA (reference sequence).

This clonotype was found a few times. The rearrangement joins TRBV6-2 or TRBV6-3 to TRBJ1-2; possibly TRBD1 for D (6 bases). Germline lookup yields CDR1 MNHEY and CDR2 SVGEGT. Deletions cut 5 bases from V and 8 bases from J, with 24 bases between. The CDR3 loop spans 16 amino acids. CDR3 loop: CASSPTDRNPPRGYTF. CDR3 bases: TGTGCCAGCAGTCCAACCGACAGGAATCCTCCTCGGGGCTACACCTTC.

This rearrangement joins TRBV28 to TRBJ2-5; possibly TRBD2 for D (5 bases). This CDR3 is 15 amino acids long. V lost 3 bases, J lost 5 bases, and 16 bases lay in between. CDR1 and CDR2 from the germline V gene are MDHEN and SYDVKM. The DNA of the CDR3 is TGTGCCAGCAGTTTGCTACACTCGGGGTCGGAGACCCAGTACTTC. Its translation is CASSLLHSGSETQYF.

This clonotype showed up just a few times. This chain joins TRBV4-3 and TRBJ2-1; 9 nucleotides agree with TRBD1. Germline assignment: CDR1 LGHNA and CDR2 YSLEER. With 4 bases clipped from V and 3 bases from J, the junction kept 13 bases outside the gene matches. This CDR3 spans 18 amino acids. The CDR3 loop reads CASSPSPQGAILYNEQFF. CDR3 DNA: TGCGCCAGCAGCCCATCTCCACAGGGGGCTATCCTCTACAATGAGCAGTTCTTC.

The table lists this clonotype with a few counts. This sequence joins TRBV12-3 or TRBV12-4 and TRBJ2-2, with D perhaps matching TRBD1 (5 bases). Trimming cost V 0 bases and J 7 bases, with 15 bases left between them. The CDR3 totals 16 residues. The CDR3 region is CASSLALGRASGELFF. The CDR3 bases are TGTGCCAGCAGTTTAGCCCTCGGCAGGGCGAGCGGGGAGCTGTTTTTT.